This T cell receptor (beta chain) is drawn from a study of regulatory T cells in long-lasting Graves disease. This clonotype has a handful of counts. V lost 3 bases, J lost 9 bases, and 3 bases lay in between. Per germline, CDR1 MNHEY and CDR2 SVGAGI. This CDR3 is 10 amino acids long. CDR3 regions were amplified by Arm-PCR using iRepertoire HTBI primers to build TCR beta libraries. TCRdb reprocessed the multiplex PCR reads with MiXCR, giving one entry per CDR3 protein. The sample carries 370,000 or so distinct CDR3 sequences, 15% to 20% recorded once. Time point reported: newly diagnosed GD, antithyroid drugs for less than 3 months. The TCR library was prepared using RNA isolated from PBMCs. Enrollment of patients was through an endocrinology department in Xi'an, China. These data were also filed under a second study, of T cells in Graves' hyperthyroidism and ophthalmopathy.

This sequence joins TRBV6-5 and TRBJ2-4; no reliable D call. Source: peripheral blood mononuclear cells (PBMCs), taken at new diagnosis, from a patient treated with antithyroid drugs. The TCR comes from a woman aged 18-30 years with Graves disease. The CDR3 nucleotides read TGTGCCAGCAGTTATGGCATTCAGTACTTC. Amino acids: CASSYGIQYF.